This T cell receptor beta chain came from a study of early T cells in non-severe SARS-CoV-2 infection (dated by TCRdb to the early 2020s). As for the study more broadly: Because TCR sequencing relied on bulk RNA taken from unsorted whole blood, pairing of alpha and beta chains was not possible.

A case-control design nested within a healthcare worker cohort in London, UK, was used, with weekly nasopharyngeal swab PCR tests and blood sampling performed. Healthcare workers were recruited during the week of the UK lockdown, between 23 and 31 March 2020, and followed weekly for up to roughly 15 weeks. A distance of 11 bases separates the germline ends of V and J, which lose 1 base and 6 bases respectively. Taken from the germline V gene, the CDR1 and CDR2 loops are SGHVS and FQNEAQ. The CDR3, from cysteine to phenylalanine, totals 14 residues. Only the CDR3 DNA is retained, 42 bases long and in frame from the first base. Broader findings and caveats from the paper: VDJdb matching was skewed toward anti-spike CD8 responses, so virus-specific expansions were likely underestimated and private and CD4 specificities were missed.

The protocol used for the library was 5' RACE. Sequenced using a NextSeq 500. The TCR library protocol attached unique molecular identifiers to individual cDNA molecules to correct for sequencing error and PCR bias. Both TCR alpha and beta chains were sequenced, and tight co-correlation was observed between alpha and beta sequence abundances in each sample. Per the authors' processing: V gene, J gene and CDR3 annotation of TCR sequences was performed with Decombinator V4. TCRs were defined as expanded if a significant change between any two time points was detected under a Poisson model with p below 0.0001. TCR abundances were normalised to the total number of TCRs sequenced per sample and expressed as counts per million. MAIT TCRs were defined by TRAV1-2 paired with TRAJ12, TRAJ20 or TRAJ33, and iNKT TCRs by TRAV10 paired with TRAJ18. VDJdb, accessed 1 November 2021, was searched for CMV, EBV and SARS-CoV-2 annotated TCRs, with TCRs annotated for multiple antigens excluded. Clones were called with MiXCR by TCRdb after fastp trimmed the public reads at Q25, and only in-frame beta chains were retained. Merged by CDR3 protein, the rows form single entries marked with the most common genes and DNA. TCRdb, rather than the study authors, made the V and J calls. In all, the sample holds just under 85,000 distinct CDR3 sequences, and roughly 10% of those were seen once. The ten largest clones represent approximately 8% of the sample.

This clonotype was observed a handful of times. No cognate antigen has been identified for it. Base qualities are not provided; no much larger clone lies one nucleotide away. This TCR derives from an adult who was a healthcare worker with PCR-confirmed SARS-CoV-2 infection or an uninfected control (not recorded which). Sequenced material: whole blood, taken at baseline. The chain couples TRBV7-8 to TRBJ2-3; the D gene is perhaps TRBD1, from 6 matching bases. The DNA sequence follows: TGTGCCAGCAGCTTAGTTATAGGGGGTGATACGCAGTATTTT. It encodes CASSLVIGGDTQYF.